Listed below are T cell receptor beta chains from one sample, sequenced in a study of T cells in Graves' hyperthyroidism and ophthalmopathy. Using its own MiXCR run on the multiplex PCR reads, TCRdb lists one record per CDR3 protein. The table has about 550,000 distinct CDR3 sequences, around 21% seen once. Sequenced input: blood. Source of these receptors: a young man with Graves' hyperthyroidism. CDR3s include the opening cysteine and the closing phenylalanine or tryptophan. The D gene is left open where the match is weak. Expanded clones get a size class; other rows say once, few or many, or leave the size out.

j_call d_call v_call clone_size cdr3_aa cdr3_nt
TRBJ1-5 - TRBV6-2/TRBV6-3 once CASKGQTNQPQHF TGTGCCAGCAAGGGGCAGACTAATCAGCCCCAGCATTTT
TRBJ1-5 TRBD1 TRBV30 many CAWSLTGAQPQHF TGTGCCTGGAGTTTGACAGGGGCTCAGCCCCAGCATTTT
TRBJ1-1 - TRBV15 many CATSVAWAMNTEAFF TGTGCCACCAGCGTCGCGTGGGCCATGAACACTGAAGCTTTCTTT
TRBJ1-5 - TRBV27 many CASEISNSNQPQHF TGTGCCTCGGAGATTTCCAATAGCAATCAGCCCCAGCATTTT
TRBJ2-5 TRBD2 TRBV13 - CASSSIAGGEETQYF TGTGCCAGCAGCTCGATAGCGGGAGGGGAGGAGACCCAGTACTTC
TRBJ2-5 - TRBV27 few CASSLGRDTTGETQYF TGTGCCAGCAGTTTAGGTCGGGACACCACCGGGGAGACCCAGTACTTC
TRBJ1-1 - TRBV20-1 many CSARSKLSDLTEAFF TGCAGTGCTAGGTCGAAGTTATCGGACCTCACTGAAGCTTTCTTT
TRBJ1-1 - TRBV5-1 - CASSLGSGRTEAFF TGCGCCAGCAGCTTGGGGTCAGGGAGGACTGAAGCTTTCTTT
TRBJ2-7 TRBD2 TRBV11-2 many CASSLELAGGYEQYF TGTGCCAGCAGCTTAGAACTAGCGGGGGGCTACGAGCAGTACTTC
TRBJ1-5 - TRBV30 many CAWSGRTNQPQHF TGTGCCTGGAGTGGGCGCACCAATCAGCCCCAGCATTTT
TRBJ1-5 - TRBV7-2 many CASSLNHQPQHF TGTGCCAGCAGCCTTAACCATCAGCCCCAGCATTTT
TRBJ1-1 TRBD1 TRBV6-1 - CASSDVHRGQNTEAFF TGTGCCAGCAGTGACGTACACAGGGGGCAGAACACTGAAGCTTTCTTT
TRBJ1-2 - TRBV11-2 many CASSPQGSDYGYTF TGTGCCAGCAGCCCCCAGGGTTCGGACTATGGCTACACCTTC
TRBJ1-2 TRBD1 TRBV6-5 many CASRQGHYGYTF TGTGCCAGCAGACAGGGGCACTATGGCTACACCTTC
TRBJ2-7 TRBD1 TRBV4-1 - CASSQLTGTGVEYEQYF TGCGCCAGCAGCCAACTTACCGGGACAGGGGTAGAATACGAGCAGTACTTC
TRBJ2-7 - TRBV9 few CASSVGAQAYEQYF TGTGCCAGCAGCGTAGGGGCCCAGGCCTACGAGCAGTACTTC
TRBJ2-7 TRBD2 TRBV6-2/TRBV6-3 many CASNPAGGYEQYF TGTGCCAGCAATCCGGCGGGGGGATACGAGCAGTACTTC
TRBJ1-5 - TRBV6-1 many CASSTITGGNQPQHF TGTGCCAGCAGCACGATAACCGGGGGGAATCAGCCCCAGCATTTT
TRBJ1-1 - TRBV6-1 many CASSEGGEGNTEAFF TGTGCCAGCAGTGAAGGAGGGGAAGGAAACACTGAAGCTTTCTTT
TRBJ2-2 TRBD1 TRBV24-1 many CATSAQGDRTSGELFF TGTGCCACCAGTGCCCAGGGGGACCGAACAAGCGGGGAGCTGTTTTTT
TRBJ2-7 TRBD1 TRBV2 many CASRPGQGAYEQYF TGTGCCAGCAGACCGGGACAGGGGGCCTACGAGCAGTACTTC
TRBJ1-5 - TRBV2 many CASRDRGFNQPQHF TGTGCCAGCAGGGACCGAGGCTTCAATCAGCCCCAGCATTTT
TRBJ2-6 - TRBV9 - CASSVTPSGANVLTF TGTGCCAGCAGCGTAACCCCCTCTGGGGCCAACGTCCTGACTTTC
TRBJ1-1 - TRBV6-1 - CASSEIAMPNTEAFF TGTGCCAGCAGTGAAATAGCGATGCCGAACACTGAAGCTTTCTTT
TRBJ1-2 - TRBV12-3/TRBV12-4 many CASSFSWDGYTF TGTGCCAGCAGTTTCAGTTGGGATGGCTACACCTTC
TRBJ2-5 - TRBV30 many CAWMRRGWYQETQYF TGTGCCTGGATGCGAAGGGGTTGGTACCAAGAGACCCAGTACTTC
TRBJ2-4 - TRBV24-1 - CATSDSRLAKNIQYF TGTGCCACCAGTGATTCCAGACTAGCCAAAAACATTCAGTACTTC
TRBJ1-1 - TRBV5-1 - CASSLGGIGEAFF TGCGCCAGCAGCTTGGGAGGGATCGGTGAAGCTTTCTTT
TRBJ1-5 - TRBV28 many CASSLITQYNQPQHF TGTGCCAGCAGTTTGATAACACAGTACAATCAGCCCCAGCATTTT
TRBJ1-2 TRBD1 TRBV30 once CACGTGVGYTF TGTGCCTGCGGGACAGGGGTGGGCTACACCTTC
TRBJ2-2 TRBD2 TRBV11-2 - CASSFIAGGGGLFF TGTGCCAGCAGCTTCATAGCAGGTGGCGGGGGGCTGTTTTTT
TRBJ2-7 - TRBV11-2 many CASSLIPKGKSYEQYF TGTGCCAGCAGCTTAATCCCTAAGGGAAAGTCCTACGAGCAGTACTTC